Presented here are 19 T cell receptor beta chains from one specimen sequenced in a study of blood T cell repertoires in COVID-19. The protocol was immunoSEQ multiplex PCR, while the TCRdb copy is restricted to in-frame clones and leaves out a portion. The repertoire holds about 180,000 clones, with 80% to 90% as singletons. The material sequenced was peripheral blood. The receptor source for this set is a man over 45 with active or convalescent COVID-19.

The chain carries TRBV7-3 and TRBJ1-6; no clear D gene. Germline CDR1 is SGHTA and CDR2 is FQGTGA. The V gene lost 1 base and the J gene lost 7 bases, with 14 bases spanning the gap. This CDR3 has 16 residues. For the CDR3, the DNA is TGTGCCAGCAGCTTAAACGCTCCCTCGGGAAATTCACCCCTCCACTTT. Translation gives CASSLNAPSGNSPLHF.

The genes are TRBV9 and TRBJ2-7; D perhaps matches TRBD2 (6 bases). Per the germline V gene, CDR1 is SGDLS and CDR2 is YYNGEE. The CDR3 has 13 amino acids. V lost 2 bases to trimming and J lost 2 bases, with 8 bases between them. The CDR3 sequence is CASSVAGTYEQYF. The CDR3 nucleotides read TGTGCCAGCAGCGTCGCGGGAACCTACGAGCAGTACTTC.

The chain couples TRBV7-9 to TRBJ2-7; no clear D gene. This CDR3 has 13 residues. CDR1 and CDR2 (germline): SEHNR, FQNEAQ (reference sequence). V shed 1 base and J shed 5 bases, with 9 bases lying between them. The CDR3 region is CASSLGASNEQYF. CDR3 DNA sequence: TGTGCCAGCAGCTTAGGAGCGAGCAACGAGCAGTACTTC.

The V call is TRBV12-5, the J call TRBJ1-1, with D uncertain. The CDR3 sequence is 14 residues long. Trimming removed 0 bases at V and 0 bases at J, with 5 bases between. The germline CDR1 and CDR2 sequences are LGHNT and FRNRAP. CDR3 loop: CASGLVQVNTEAFF. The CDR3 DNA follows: TGTGCTAGTGGTTTGGTACAAGTGAACACTGAAGCTTTCTTT.

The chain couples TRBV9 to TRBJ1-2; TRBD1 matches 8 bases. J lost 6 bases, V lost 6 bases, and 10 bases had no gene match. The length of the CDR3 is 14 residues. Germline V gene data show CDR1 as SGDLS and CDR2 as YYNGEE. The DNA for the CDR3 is TGTGCCAGCACCCCGGACAGGGCATCGAATGGCTACACCTTC. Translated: CASTPDRASNGYTF.

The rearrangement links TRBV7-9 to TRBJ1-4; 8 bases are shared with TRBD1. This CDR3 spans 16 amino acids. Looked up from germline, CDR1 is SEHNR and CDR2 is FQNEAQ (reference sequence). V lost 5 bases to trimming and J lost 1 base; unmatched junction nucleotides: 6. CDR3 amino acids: CASSLGTGLTNEKLFF. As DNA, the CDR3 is TGTGCCAGCAGCCTGGGGACAGGTCTAACTAATGAAAAACTGTTTTTT.

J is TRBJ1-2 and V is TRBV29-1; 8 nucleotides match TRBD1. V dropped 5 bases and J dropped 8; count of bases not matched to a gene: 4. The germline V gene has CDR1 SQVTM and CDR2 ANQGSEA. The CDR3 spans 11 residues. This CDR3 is CSVWDRLGYTF. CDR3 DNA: TGCAGCGTTTGGGACAGGCTGGGCTACACCTTC.

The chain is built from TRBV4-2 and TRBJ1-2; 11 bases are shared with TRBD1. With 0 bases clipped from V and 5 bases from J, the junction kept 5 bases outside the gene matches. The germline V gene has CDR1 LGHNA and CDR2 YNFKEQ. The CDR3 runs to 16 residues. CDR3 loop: CASSQDWGQGGYGYTF. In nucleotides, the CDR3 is TGTGCCAGCAGCCAAGATTGGGGACAGGGGGGATATGGCTACACCTTC.

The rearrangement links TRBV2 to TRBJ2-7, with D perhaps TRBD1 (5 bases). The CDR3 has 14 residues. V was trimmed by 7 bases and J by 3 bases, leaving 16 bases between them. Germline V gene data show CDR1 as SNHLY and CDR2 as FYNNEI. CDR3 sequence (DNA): TGTGCCAGCAAAAGGACAAGCTCGGTCTACGAGCAGTACTTC. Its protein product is CASKRTSSVYEQYF.

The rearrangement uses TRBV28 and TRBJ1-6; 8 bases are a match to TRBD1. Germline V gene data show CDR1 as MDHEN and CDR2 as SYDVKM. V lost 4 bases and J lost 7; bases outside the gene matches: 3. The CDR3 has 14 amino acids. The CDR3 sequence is CASSYGQGNSPLHF. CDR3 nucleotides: TGTGCCAGCAGTTATGGACAGGGAAATTCACCCCTCCACTTT. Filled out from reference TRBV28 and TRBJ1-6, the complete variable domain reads DVKVTQSSRYLVKRTGEKVFLECVQDMDHENMFWYRQDPGLGLRLIYFSYDVKMKEKGDIPEGYSVSREKKERFSLILESASTNQTSMYLCASSYGQGNSPLHFGNGTRLTVT.

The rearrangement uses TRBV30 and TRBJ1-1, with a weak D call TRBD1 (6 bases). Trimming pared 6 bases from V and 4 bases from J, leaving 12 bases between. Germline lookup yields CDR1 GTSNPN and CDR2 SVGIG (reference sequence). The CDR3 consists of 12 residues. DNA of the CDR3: TGTGCCTGTTCTCGACAGGCCACTGAAGCTTTCTTT. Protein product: CACSRQATEAFF.

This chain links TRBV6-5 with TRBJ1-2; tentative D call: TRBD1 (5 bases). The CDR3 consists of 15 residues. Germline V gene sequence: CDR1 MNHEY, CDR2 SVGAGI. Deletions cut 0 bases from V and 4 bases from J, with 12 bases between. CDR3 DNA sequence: TGTGCCAGCAGTTACTCGTCGACAGACGCCTATGGCTACACCTTC. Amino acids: CASSYSSTDAYGYTF.

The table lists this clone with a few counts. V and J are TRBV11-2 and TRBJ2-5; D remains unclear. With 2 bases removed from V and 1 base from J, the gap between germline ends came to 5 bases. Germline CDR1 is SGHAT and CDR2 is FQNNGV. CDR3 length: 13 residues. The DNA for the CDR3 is TGTGCCAGCAGCTTACACAGCCAAGAGACCCAGTACTTC. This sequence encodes CASSLHSQETQYF.

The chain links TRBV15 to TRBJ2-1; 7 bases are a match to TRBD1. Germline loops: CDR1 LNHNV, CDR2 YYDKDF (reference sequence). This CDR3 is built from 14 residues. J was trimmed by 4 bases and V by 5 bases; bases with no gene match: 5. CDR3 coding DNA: TGTGCCACCAGCCCACGGGGACAGTACAATGAGCAGTTCTTC. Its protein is CATSPRGQYNEQFF.

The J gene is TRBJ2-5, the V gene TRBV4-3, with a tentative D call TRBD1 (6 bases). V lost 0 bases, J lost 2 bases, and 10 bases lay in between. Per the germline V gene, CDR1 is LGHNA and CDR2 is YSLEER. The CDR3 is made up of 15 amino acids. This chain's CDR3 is CASSQDLDRQETQYF. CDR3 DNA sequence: TGCGCCAGCAGCCAAGATCTCGACAGGCAAGAGACCCAGTACTTC.

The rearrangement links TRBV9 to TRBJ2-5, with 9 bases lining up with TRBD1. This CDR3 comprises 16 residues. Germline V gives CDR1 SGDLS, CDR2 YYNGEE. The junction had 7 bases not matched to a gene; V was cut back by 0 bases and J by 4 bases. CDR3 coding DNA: TGTGCCAGCAGCGTAGATGCGGGACAGGGTGGAGAGACCCAGTACTTC. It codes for CASSVDAGQGGETQYF. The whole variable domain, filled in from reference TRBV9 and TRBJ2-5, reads DSGVTQTPKHLITATGQRVTLRCSPRSGDLSVYWYQQSLDQGLQFLIQYYNGEERAKGNILERFSAQQFPDLHSELNLSSLELGDSALYFCASSVDAGQGGETQYFGPGTRLLVL.

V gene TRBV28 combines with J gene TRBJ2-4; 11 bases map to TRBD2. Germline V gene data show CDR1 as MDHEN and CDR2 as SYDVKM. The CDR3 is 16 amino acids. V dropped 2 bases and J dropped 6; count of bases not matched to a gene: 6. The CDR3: CASSLLLAGAGNIQYF. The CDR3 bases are TGTGCCAGCAGTTTACTACTAGCGGGGGCCGGAAACATTCAGTACTTC. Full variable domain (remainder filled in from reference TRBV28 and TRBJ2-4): DVKVTQSSRYLVKRTGEKVFLECVQDMDHENMFWYRQDPGLGLRLIYFSYDVKMKEKGDIPEGYSVSREKKERFSLILESASTNQTSMYLCASSLLLAGAGNIQYFGAGTRLSVL.

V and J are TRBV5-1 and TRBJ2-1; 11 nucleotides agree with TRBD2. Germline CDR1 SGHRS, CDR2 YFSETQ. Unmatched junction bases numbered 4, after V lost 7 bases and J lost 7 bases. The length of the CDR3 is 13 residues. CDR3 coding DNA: TGCGCCAGCGGACTAGCGGGCTTAAATGAGCAGTTCTTC. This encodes CASGLAGLNEQFF.

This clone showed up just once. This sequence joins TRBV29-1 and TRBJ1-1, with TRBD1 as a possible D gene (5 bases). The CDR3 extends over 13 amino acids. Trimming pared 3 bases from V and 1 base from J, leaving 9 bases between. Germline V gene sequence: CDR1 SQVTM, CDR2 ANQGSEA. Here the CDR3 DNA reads TGCAGCGTTGAGCGCGGGGGGAACACTGAAGCTTTCTTT. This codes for CSVERGGNTEAFF.